The 30 T cell receptor beta chains reported below all come from one sample, sequenced in a study of OX40 agonist ivuxolimab in advanced cancers. The table came from immunoSEQ multiplex PCR; TCRdb's copy has only in-frame clones and leaves some out. The data contain over 85,000 clones, 85% to 90% of them seen just once; the ten biggest clones take up around 6%. The source material was CD4+ or CD8+ T cells sorted from blood, sampled in a trial of the OX40 agonist ivuxolimab. The receptors derive from an adult with an advanced solid tumor such as melanoma, head and neck, liver or kidney cancer.

This clone was counted between two and nine times. The chain employs TRBV2 and TRBJ1-6; D is possibly TRBD1 (5 bases). This CDR3 is built from 14 residues. CDR1 is SNHLY and CDR2 is FYNNEI in the germline V gene. Trimming took off 3 bases at V and 4 bases at J, with 7 bases between the two ends. The CDR3 DNA follows: TGTGCCAGCAGTGAGACAGCATATAATTCACCCCTCCACTTT. It codes for CASSETAYNSPLHF. The variable domain in full, with the rest retrieved from reference TRBV2 and TRBJ1-6, is EPEVTQTPSHQVTQMGQEVILRCVPISNHLYFYWYRQILGQKVEFLVSFYNNEISEKSEIFDDQFSVERPDGSNFTLKIRSTKLEDSAMYFCASSETAYNSPLHFGNGTRLTVT.

The CDR3 reads CASSFYQGSTDTQYF. The CDR3 region has the DNA TGTGCCAGCAGCTTTTACCAGGGGAGCACAGATACGCAGTATTTT. This sequence joins TRBV11-2 and TRBJ2-3; D might be TRBD1 (6 bases). Germline V CDR1 and CDR2: SGHAT, FQNNGV. Trimming removed 3 bases from V and 0 bases from J, with 10 bases in between. This CDR3 comprises 15 residues.

This chain connects TRBV10-3 to TRBJ2-1, with 12 positions matching TRBD2. This CDR3 spans 17 amino acids. The V gene end was trimmed by 2 bases and the J gene end by 2 bases; junction bases not matched to a gene: 4. Germline-derived CDR1 and CDR2 are ENHRY and SYGVKD. CDR3 in amino acids: CAISEQLAGGPYNEQFF. The DNA of the CDR3 is TGTGCCATCAGTGAGCAGCTAGCGGGGGGGCCCTACAATGAGCAGTTCTTC.

This clone has more than one count but fewer than ten. The genes are TRBV9 and TRBJ2-5; D ambiguous. The germline CDR1 and CDR2 sequences are SGDLS and YYNGEE. This CDR3 contains 16 residues. V dropped 0 bases and J dropped 1 base, with 13 bases sitting between them. In DNA, the CDR3 is TGTGCCAGCAGCGTAGGGCCCAATCGGCCCCAAGAGACCCAGTACTTC. As protein: CASSVGPNRPQETQYF.

The gene calls are TRBV7-9 and TRBJ2-2; possible D gene TRBD1, 6 bases. V lost 6 bases and J lost 3, with 14 bases in between. Germline CDR1 SEHNR, CDR2 FQNEAQ (reference sequence). This CDR3 is built from 15 residues. The CDR3 loop is CASRSPGHYTGELFF. CDR3 DNA sequence: TGTGCCAGCAGATCACCGGGACACTACACCGGGGAGCTGTTTTTT.

The chain is built from TRBV6-5 and TRBJ1-1; D is possibly TRBD1 (5 bases). The CDR3 covers 15 residues. V lost 2 bases to trimming and J lost 1 base, with 11 bases between them. Germline V lookup: CDR1 MNHEY, CDR2 SVGAGI. DNA for the CDR3: TGTGCCAGCAGTTACGGAGGGACCGGGAACACTGAAGCTTTCTTT. It codes for CASSYGGTGNTEAFF.

The chain links TRBV7-8 to TRBJ2-1, with D possibly TRBD2 on 6 matching bases. V lost 0 bases and J lost 5, with 20 bases in between. The CDR3 totals 18 residues. Germline CDR1 is SGHVS and CDR2 is FQNEAQ. CDR3 DNA sequence: TGTGCCAGCAGCTTAGCGGGACTTGGGGTAGCGTGGAACAATGAGCAGTTCTTC. Translated, it gives CASSLAGLGVAWNNEQFF.

The gene calls are TRBV7-6 and TRBJ2-3; tentatively, D is TRBD2 (6 bases). V was pared by 2 bases and J by 3 bases, with 15 bases between. Germline CDR1 is SGHVS and CDR2 is FNYEAQ. This CDR3 region has 16 residues. CDR3 residues: CASSLRVVGGTDTQYF. The CDR3 nucleotides are TGTGCCAGCAGCTTACGGGTGGTTGGGGGGACAGATACGCAGTATTTT.

The chain carries TRBV6-6 and TRBJ1-2; D is uncertain. CDR1 is MNHNY and CDR2 is SVGAGI in the germline V gene (reference sequence). The CDR3 is 13 residues long. Trimming pared 5 bases from V and 8 bases from J, leaving 15 bases between. CDR3 bases: TGTGCCAGCAGTACCGACCCCGCTAGAGGCTACACCTTC. Translation gives CASSTDPARGYTF.

The chain carries TRBV19 and TRBJ1-5; no definite D call. The CDR3 contains 15 residues. V shed 3 bases and J shed 4 bases, with 13 bases lying between them. The germline V gene has CDR1 LNHDA and CDR2 SQIVND (reference sequence). CDR3 bases: TGTGCCAGTAGTATGCTTTTGGGAGTGAATCAGCCCCAGCATTTT. This translates into CASSMLLGVNQPQHF.

V usage is TRBV7-2 and J usage is TRBJ1-1; the D gene is possibly TRBD1 (6 bases). V was cut by 1 base and J by 6 bases, with 18 bases left in between. CDR3 size: 16 residues. Germline V gene sequence: CDR1 SGHTA, CDR2 FQGNSA. The CDR3 DNA sequence: TGTGCCAGCAGCTTAGTTTCTAACCCGTCAGGGGCTGAAGCTTTCTTT. Translating gives CASSLVSNPSGAEAFF.

This clone has at least ten counts. V gene TRBV6-1 combines with J gene TRBJ1-1; 11 nucleotides match TRBD1. The CDR3 has 15 amino acids. The germline V gene has CDR1 MNHNS and CDR2 SASEGT. Trimming took 6 bases from V and 5 from J; bases not matched to a gene: 8. The CDR3 DNA reads TGTGCCAGCAGATCCGGGACAGGGGGGAAAACTGAAGCTTTCTTT. Amino acid sequence: CASRSGTGGKTEAFF.

The CDR3 sequence: CASSQGWRGETQYF. The CDR3 DNA follows: TGCGCCAGCAGCCAAGGGTGGAGAGGAGAGACCCAGTACTTC. This chain joins TRBV4-3 and TRBJ2-5; D not certain. The germline V gene encodes CDR1 LGHNA and CDR2 YSLEER. The CDR3 is 14 amino acids. V dropped 1 base and J dropped 4 bases, with 10 bases sitting between them.

The chain combines TRBV2 with TRBJ2-2; D call uncertain. V lost 5 bases and J lost 6, with 10 bases in between. There are 13 residues in the CDR3. Germline lookup yields CDR1 SNHLY and CDR2 FYNNEI. CDR3: CASSSHKPGELFF. The CDR3 bases are TGTGCCAGCAGTAGCCACAAGCCCGGGGAGCTGTTTTTT.

The J gene is TRBJ1-2, the V gene TRBV2, with D possibly being TRBD1 (6 bases). Trimming took 6 bases from V and 6 from J, leaving 14 bases between them. The CDR3 runs 13 residues. Germline lookup yields CDR1 SNHLY and CDR2 FYNNEI. The CDR3 spells CASRKQGGDGYTF. Here the CDR3 DNA reads TGTGCCAGCAGGAAACAGGGAGGCGATGGCTACACCTTC.

The CDR3 DNA reads TGTGCCAGCAGTTACAGTAACACCGGGGAGCTGTTTTTT. This codes for CASSYSNTGELFF. The chain uses TRBV6-6 and TRBJ2-2; D gene ambiguous. Trimming stripped 2 bases from V and 2 bases from J, with 3 bases between. CDR1 is MNHNY and CDR2 is SVGAGI in the germline V gene (reference sequence). There are 13 residues in the CDR3.

The chain combines TRBV6-1 with TRBJ2-5; D is unclear. This CDR3 contains 12 residues. Germline lookup yields CDR1 MNHNS and CDR2 SASEGT. The V end was cut by 4 bases, the J end by 5 bases, with 8 bases between. The CDR3 spells CASSARWETQYF. In DNA, the CDR3 is TGTGCCAGCAGTGCCCGGTGGGAGACCCAGTACTTC.

The chain links TRBV7-9 to TRBJ2-3, with 12 bases that match TRBD2. V lost 7 bases and J lost 3; bases outside the gene matches: 8. Looked up from germline, CDR1 is SEHNR and CDR2 is FQNEAQ (reference sequence). The CDR3 sequence is 16 residues long. CDR3 DNA sequence: TGTGCCAGCATCCGAGCTAGCGGGGGGGAAACAGATACGCAGTATTTT. As protein: CASIRASGGETDTQYF.

The gene calls are TRBV5-8 and TRBJ2-6; D is perhaps TRBD1 (6 bases). This CDR3 spans 15 amino acids. Per germline, CDR1 SGHTS and CDR2 YDEGEE. The V and J ends lost 5 bases and 0 bases respectively, with 9 bases between them. CDR3 nucleotides: TGTGCCAGCAGTCGACAGGTCTCTGGGGCCAACGTCCTGACTTTC. This encodes CASSRQVSGANVLTF.

J is TRBJ2-1 and V is TRBV18; possibly TRBD1 for D (5 bases). CDR3 length: 16 amino acids. Looked up from germline, CDR1 is KGHSH and CDR2 is LQKENI. V gave up 3 bases and J gave up 0 bases, with 12 bases separating them. CDR3 sequence: CASSPADTSSYNEQFF. CDR3 sequence (DNA): TGTGCCAGCTCACCGGCGGACACGAGCTCCTACAATGAGCAGTTCTTC.

V is TRBV6-1 and J is TRBJ1-1; tentative D call: TRBD1 (5 bases). Per germline, CDR1 MNHNS and CDR2 SASEGT. V gave up 2 bases and J gave up 0 bases, with 13 bases separating them. The CDR3 loop spans 16 amino acids. This CDR3 reads CASSEKLWGMNTEAFF. In DNA form, the CDR3 reads TGTGCCAGCAGTGAAAAGTTATGGGGCATGAACACTGAAGCTTTCTTT.

The gene calls are TRBV9 and TRBJ1-1; D is possibly TRBD1 (6 bases). Trimming took off 3 bases at V and 6 bases at J, with 24 bases between the two ends. This CDR3 has 17 residues. Per the germline V gene, CDR1 is SGDLS and CDR2 is YYNGEE. This chain's CDR3 is CASSAHKGENLLAEAFF. CDR3 coding DNA: TGTGCCAGCAGCGCTCACAAGGGGGAGAATCTCTTGGCTGAAGCTTTCTTT.

The CDR3: CASRQVGAYEQYF. In DNA form, the CDR3 reads TGTGCCAGCAGACAGGTGGGGGCCTACGAGCAGTACTTC. The J gene is TRBJ2-7, the V gene TRBV5-6; D possibly matches TRBD1 or TRBD2 (5 bases each). Looked up from germline, CDR1 is SGHDT and CDR2 is YYEEEE. Trimming stripped 5 bases from V and 2 bases from J, with 11 bases between. The CDR3 spans 13 residues.

The CDR3 DNA reads TGTGCCAGCAGCTTAAGGGGGGGGACAAACAACTATGGCTACACCTTC. This codes for CASSLRGGTNNYGYTF. The rearrangement joins TRBV7-2 to TRBJ1-2; D may be TRBD1 (6 bases). Trimming removed 2 bases at V and 2 bases at J, with 15 bases between. The CDR3 contains 16 residues. Germline CDR1 reads SGHTA; CDR2 reads FQGNSA.

The V gene is TRBV7-8, the J gene TRBJ1-3; no firm D call. The V and J ends lost 0 bases and 0 bases respectively, with 6 bases between them. The CDR3 is 15 amino acids. Germline V gene sequence: CDR1 SGHVS, CDR2 FQNEAQ. CDR3 amino acids: CASSLAGNSGNTIYF. The CDR3 coding sequence is TGTGCCAGCAGCTTAGCCGGGAACTCTGGAAACACCATATATTTT.

The chain is built from TRBV18 and TRBJ1-1; D unclear. This CDR3 is built from 13 residues. The V end lost 3 bases, the J end lost 4 bases, and 9 bases lay between the germline ends. Germline V lookup: CDR1 KGHSH, CDR2 LQKENI. The DNA for the CDR3 is TGTGCCAGCTCACCCGTCCCAGCCACTGAAGCTTTCTTT. This gives the protein CASSPVPATEAFF.

The V gene is TRBV4-1, the J gene TRBJ1-4; 7 bases agree with TRBD1. Germline loops: CDR1 MGHRA, CDR2 YSYEKL. V trimming: 3 bases; J trimming: 10 bases; junction bases outside the gene matches: 11. The CDR3 covers 15 residues. The CDR3, as DNA: TGCGCCAGCAGCCAGAGGCGGGACAGACTCATAAAACTGTTTTTT. This gives the protein CASSQRRDRLIKLFF.

The rearrangement uses TRBV7-8 and TRBJ2-3; perhaps TRBD2 as D (7 bases). This CDR3 is built from 15 residues. The V end lost 5 bases, the J end lost 4 bases, and 16 bases lay between the germline ends. The germline V gene has CDR1 SGHVS and CDR2 FQNEAQ. CDR3 nucleotides: TGTGCCAGCAGCCCTGGAGGGGGGAGGGCAGATACGCAGTATTTT. Its protein product is CASSPGGGRADTQYF.

The chain is built from TRBV5-1 and TRBJ2-5; D ambiguous. The DNA matches TRBJ2-7 better at its end, which makes the J call doubtful. Looked up from germline, CDR1 is SGHRS and CDR2 is YFSETQ. The CDR3 runs 16 residues. This CDR3 reads CASSLGMLLGSYEQYF. CDR3 bases: TGCGCCAGCAGCTTGGGGATGTTGCTGGGATCCTACGAGCAGTACTTC.

The chain employs TRBV29-1 and TRBJ1-1; no clear D gene. Germline loops: CDR1 SQVTM, CDR2 ANQGSEA. The CDR3 sequence is 13 residues long. Trimming removed 7 bases at V and 4 bases at J, with 16 bases between. The CDR3, as DNA: TGCAGCGCGAAGATGTGGGCGAGCACTGAAGCTTTCTTT. This codes for CSAKMWASTEAFF. The full variable domain, completed using reference TRBV29-1 and TRBJ1-1, is SAVISQKPSRDICQRGTSLTIQCQVDSQVTMMFWYRQQPGQSLTLIATANQGSEATYESGFVIDKFPISRPNLTFSTLTVSNMSPEDSSIYLCSAKMWASTEAFFGQGTRLTVV.